A selection of T cell receptor beta chains follows, all from one sample in a study of cytomegalovirus exposure and HLA in healthy donors. Measured with immunoSEQ multiplex PCR; TCRdb has only the in-frame clones, and not every one. The profile shows under 200,000 clones, roughly 72% of them singletons. The specimen was PBMCs. The source of these receptors is a woman aged 30 to 39 in good health and CMV-seropositive. CDR3s include the opening cysteine and the closing phenylalanine or tryptophan. The D gene is left open where the match is weak. The size field is filled for only some rows; it gives once, few, many or a size class.

v_gene: TRBV7-6
abundance: .
j_gene: TRBJ1-4
len: 15
d_gene: .
CDR3aa: CASSLERQGHEKLFF
CDR3nt: TGTGCCAGCAGCTTAGAGAGGCAGGGTCATGAAAAACTGTTTTTT

v_gene: TRBV19
abundance: .
j_gene: TRBJ1-6
len: 16
d_gene: .
CDR3aa: CASSISLTGPDSPLHF
CDR3nt: TGTGCCAGTAGTATATCCTTAACAGGCCCGGATTCACCCCTCCACTTT

v_gene: TRBV7-9
abundance: .
j_gene: TRBJ1-2
len: 14
d_gene: TRBD1
CDR3aa: CASSPWDRPYGYTF
CDR3nt: TGTGCCAGCAGCCCCTGGGACAGGCCGTATGGCTACACCTTC

v_gene: TRBV4-3
abundance: .
j_gene: TRBJ1-2
len: 14
d_gene: .
CDR3aa: CASSQEIGGVGYTF
CDR3nt: TGCGCCAGCAGCCAAGAGATAGGGGGGGTTGGCTACACCTTC

v_gene: TRBV7-2
abundance: .
j_gene: TRBJ1-3
len: 16
d_gene: .
CDR3aa: CASSLGGGFSGNTIYF
CDR3nt: TGTGCCAGCAGCTTAGGGGGGGGTTTCTCTGGAAACACCATATATTTT

v_gene: TRBV7-9
abundance: .
j_gene: TRBJ2-7
len: 16
d_gene: TRBD1
CDR3aa: CASSFEPGQGRNEQYF
CDR3nt: TGTGCCAGCAGCTTTGAACCGGGACAGGGGAGGAACGAGCAGTACTTC

v_gene: TRBV5-4
abundance: once
j_gene: TRBJ2-5
len: 15
d_gene: TRBD2
CDR3aa: CASSLEAGGRETQYF
CDR3nt: TGTGCCAGCAGCTTAGAAGCGGGGGGGCGAGAGACCCAGTACTTC

v_gene: TRBV28
abundance: once
j_gene: TRBJ1-6
len: 15
d_gene: TRBD1
CDR3aa: CASSEGTGYNSPLHF
CDR3nt: TGTGCCAGCAGTGAGGGGACAGGCTATAATTCACCCCTCCACTTT

v_gene: TRBV9
abundance: .
j_gene: TRBJ1-3
len: 16
d_gene: TRBD1
CDR3aa: CASSPRLTGPGNTIYF
CDR3nt: TGTGCCAGCAGCCCCCGTCTGACAGGGCCTGGAAACACCATATATTTT

v_gene: TRBV2
abundance: .
j_gene: TRBJ2-7
len: 13
d_gene: TRBD1
CDR3aa: CAMGQLFPYEQYF
CDR3nt: TGTGCCATGGGACAGTTGTTTCCCTACGAGCAGTACTTC

v_gene: TRBV6-5
abundance: .
j_gene: TRBJ2-7
len: 15
d_gene: TRBD1
CDR3aa: CASRRYGTGSYEQYF
CDR3nt: TGTGCCAGCAGACGCTACGGGACAGGGTCATACGAGCAGTACTTC

v_gene: TRBV7-9
abundance: few
j_gene: TRBJ1-2
len: 13
d_gene: .
CDR3aa: CASSLLYGEGCTF
CDR3nt: TGTGCCAGCAGCTTATTGTACGGGGAGGGCTGTACCTTC

v_gene: TRBV6-5
abundance: .
j_gene: TRBJ1-2
len: 13
d_gene: .
CDR3aa: CASSLQGGDGYTF
CDR3nt: TGTGCCAGCAGTTTACAGGGTGGGGATGGCTACACCTTC

v_gene: TRBV5-1
abundance: .
j_gene: TRBJ2-7
len: 14
d_gene: TRBD2
CDR3aa: CASSLGTSGDEQYF
CDR3nt: TGCGCCAGCAGCTTGGGGACTAGCGGTGACGAGCAGTACTTC

v_gene: TRBV7-6
abundance: .
j_gene: TRBJ2-3
len: 15
d_gene: TRBD2
CDR3aa: CASSVLAGGGDTQYF
CDR3nt: TGTGCCAGCAGCGTACTAGCGGGGGGAGGGGATACGCAGTATTTT

v_gene: TRBV11-2
abundance: .
j_gene: TRBJ2-1
len: 16
d_gene: TRBD2
CDR3aa: CASSHRAGGVYNEQFF
CDR3nt: TGTGCCAGCAGCCACCGAGCGGGGGGCGTATACAATGAGCAGTTCTTC

v_gene: TRBV27
abundance: few
j_gene: TRBJ1-3
len: 15
d_gene: .
CDR3aa: CASSLGWGPGNTIYF
CDR3nt: TGTGCCAGCAGTTTAGGTTGGGGGCCCGGAAACACCATATATTTT

v_gene: TRBV7-2
abundance: .
j_gene: TRBJ2-1
len: 15
d_gene: TRBD2
CDR3aa: CASSLDGGEYNEQFF
CDR3nt: TGTGCCAGCAGCTTAGACGGGGGGGAATACAATGAGCAGTTCTTC

v_gene: TRBV12-2
abundance: .
j_gene: TRBJ2-7
len: 18
d_gene: .
CDR3aa: CASRYKPAPGGVIYEQYF
CDR3nt: TGTGCAAGTCGCTACAAGCCGGCCCCAGGGGGAGTTATCTACGAGCAGTACTTC

v_gene: TRBV6-5
abundance: .
j_gene: TRBJ1-1
len: 12
d_gene: .
CDR3aa: CASSRGDTEAFF
CDR3nt: TGTGCCAGCAGTCGGGGAGACACTGAAGCTTTCTTT

v_gene: TRBV7-9
abundance: .
j_gene: TRBJ2-1
len: 13
d_gene: .
CDR3aa: CASSPGSVNEQFF
CDR3nt: TGTGCCAGCAGCCCTGGGAGCGTGAATGAGCAGTTCTTC

v_gene: TRBV6-5
abundance: few
j_gene: TRBJ1-1
len: 11
d_gene: .
CDR3aa: CASSARTEAFF
CDR3nt: TGTGCCAGCAGTGCCCGGACAGAAGCTTTCTTT

v_gene: TRBV6-1
abundance: .
j_gene: TRBJ2-1
len: 11
d_gene: .
CDR3aa: CASSAIVREFF
CDR3nt: TGTGCCAGCAGCGCCATAGTGCGGGAGTTCTTC

v_gene: TRBV5-4
abundance: .
j_gene: TRBJ2-7
len: 16
d_gene: TRBD2
CDR3aa: CASSLASPASGYEQYF
CDR3nt: TGTGCCAGCAGCTTGGCCTCCCCGGCTAGCGGATACGAGCAGTACTTC

v_gene: TRBV27
abundance: few
j_gene: TRBJ2-7
len: 15
d_gene: TRBD1
CDR3aa: CASSFYRDRSYEQYF
CDR3nt: TGTGCCAGCAGTTTTTATCGGGACAGGTCCTACGAGCAGTACTTC

v_gene: TRBV7-6
abundance: .
j_gene: TRBJ2-5
len: 15
d_gene: TRBD2
CDR3aa: CASSLRTSEQETQYF
CDR3nt: TGTGCCAGCAGCCTCAGGACTAGCGAGCAAGAGACCCAGTACTTC

v_gene: TRBV28
abundance: .
j_gene: TRBJ2-3
len: 15
d_gene: .
CDR3aa: CASSLSTGNADTQYF
CDR3nt: TGTGCCAGCAGTTTATCTACGGGGAACGCAGATACGCAGTATTTT

v_gene: TRBV10-1
abundance: .
j_gene: TRBJ2-7
len: 14
d_gene: .
CDR3aa: CASSETGLSYEQYF
CDR3nt: TGCGCCAGCAGTGAGACAGGTTTATCCTACGAGCAGTACTTC

v_gene: TRBV7-2
abundance: .
j_gene: TRBJ1-4
len: 15
d_gene: .
CDR3aa: CASSLAGGTNEKLFF
CDR3nt: TGTGCCAGCAGCTTAGCGGGGGGAACTAATGAAAAACTGTTTTTT

v_gene: TRBV11-2
abundance: .
j_gene: TRBJ1-5
len: 13
d_gene: .
CDR3aa: CASSLGTNQPQHF
CDR3nt: TGTGCCAGCAGCTTGGGCACAAATCAGCCCCAGCATTTT

v_gene: TRBV6-6
abundance: few
j_gene: TRBJ1-2
len: 13
d_gene: TRBD1
CDR3aa: CASSPTGQVGYTF
CDR3nt: TGTGCCAGCAGTCCGACAGGACAGGTTGGCTACACCTTC

v_gene: TRBV18
abundance: .
j_gene: TRBJ1-1
len: 17
d_gene: .
CDR3aa: CASSPRNQGPMNTEAFF
CDR3nt: TGTGCCAGCTCACCCCGAAATCAGGGGCCTATGAACACTGAAGCTTTCTTT

v_gene: TRBV7-9
abundance: .
j_gene: TRBJ1-1
len: 13
d_gene: .
CDR3aa: CASSFWRNTEAFF
CDR3nt: TGTGCCAGCAGCTTTTGGAGGAACACTGAAGCTTTCTTT

v_gene: TRBV19
abundance: few
j_gene: TRBJ1-3
len: 15
d_gene: TRBD1
CDR3aa: CASSLTGGSGNTIYF
CDR3nt: TGTGCCAGTAGTCTTACAGGGGGCTCTGGAAACACCATATATTTT

v_gene: TRBV30
abundance: .
j_gene: TRBJ2-2
len: 16
d_gene: TRBD1
CDR3aa: CAWMKDDRVITGELFF
CDR3nt: TGTGCCTGGATGAAGGATGACAGGGTAATCACCGGGGAGCTGTTTTTT

v_gene: TRBV19
abundance: few
j_gene: TRBJ2-1
len: 15
d_gene: .
CDR3aa: CASSASGTNYNEQFF
CDR3nt: TGTGCCAGTAGTGCCAGCGGGACAAACTACAATGAGCAGTTCTTC

v_gene: TRBV27
abundance: few
j_gene: TRBJ2-3
len: 16
d_gene: TRBD2
CDR3aa: CASSPTTSGSTDTQYF
CDR3nt: TGTGCCAGCAGTCCGACGACTAGCGGGAGCACAGATACGCAGTATTTT

v_gene: TRBV7-2
abundance: .
j_gene: TRBJ2-3
len: 17
d_gene: TRBD1
CDR3aa: CASSLARQGATVNTQYF
CDR3nt: TGTGCCAGCAGCTTAGCCCGACAGGGGGCGACCGTAAATACGCAGTATTTT

v_gene: TRBV5-4
abundance: .
j_gene: TRBJ2-7
len: 15
d_gene: TRBD1
CDR3aa: CASSRTGDSAYEQYF
CDR3nt: TGTGCCAGCAGCCGTACAGGGGATAGTGCCTACGAGCAGTACTTC

v_gene: TRBV28
abundance: .
j_gene: TRBJ2-1
len: 18
d_gene: TRBD2
CDR3aa: CASSEPGGGGDLYNEQFF
CDR3nt: TGTGCCAGCAGTGAACCGGGGGGTGGCGGGGACCTGTACAATGAGCAGTTCTTC

v_gene: TRBV6-5
abundance: once
j_gene: TRBJ1-6
len: 16
d_gene: .
CDR3aa: CASSYDKQARNSPLHF
CDR3nt: TGTGCCAGCAGTTACGATAAACAGGCGCGGAATTCACCCCTCCACTTT

v_gene: TRBV28
abundance: .
j_gene: TRBJ1-2
len: 14
d_gene: TRBD1
CDR3aa: CASSTDRLLYGYTF
CDR3nt: TGTGCCAGCAGTACGGACAGGCTACTCTATGGCTACACCTTC

v_gene: TRBV4-3
abundance: .
j_gene: TRBJ2-7
len: 15
d_gene: .
CDR3aa: CASSQGGGDLYEQYF
CDR3nt: TGCGCCAGCAGCCAAGGAGGAGGGGACCTTTACGAGCAGTACTTC

v_gene: TRBV7-2
abundance: .
j_gene: TRBJ1-2
len: 14
d_gene: .
CDR3aa: CASSLGTEFYGYTF
CDR3nt: TGTGCCAGCAGCTTAGGAACAGAATTTTATGGCTACACCTTC

v_gene: TRBV7-9
abundance: .
j_gene: TRBJ1-2
len: 17
d_gene: TRBD1
CDR3aa: CASSLALAGGHNYGYTF
CDR3nt: TGTGCCAGCAGCTTAGCGCTGGCAGGGGGCCATAACTATGGCTACACCTTC

v_gene: TRBV19
abundance: .
j_gene: TRBJ2-3
len: 14
d_gene: .
CDR3aa: CASMSPPHTDTQYF
CDR3nt: TGTGCCAGTATGAGTCCCCCCCACACAGATACGCAGTATTTT

v_gene: TRBV27
abundance: .
j_gene: TRBJ2-2
len: 16
d_gene: TRBD2
CDR3aa: CASSILAGVHTGELFF
CDR3nt: TGTGCCAGCAGCATCCTAGCGGGAGTGCACACCGGGGAGCTGTTTTTT

v_gene: TRBV5-1
abundance: .
j_gene: TRBJ1-1
len: 13
d_gene: .
CDR3aa: CASSLQGNTEAFF
CDR3nt: TGCGCCAGCAGCTTGCAGGGCAACACTGAAGCTTTCTTT

v_gene: TRBV30
abundance: few
j_gene: TRBJ1-5
len: 13
d_gene: TRBD1
CDR3aa: CAWSLGGVQPQHF
CDR3nt: TGTGCCTGGAGTTTAGGGGGCGTTCAGCCCCAGCATTTT

v_gene: TRBV2
abundance: .
j_gene: TRBJ1-1
len: 15
d_gene: TRBD1
CDR3aa: CASSRQGTRTTEAFF
CDR3nt: TGTGCCAGCAGTCGACAGGGTACGCGGACCACTGAAGCTTTCTTT

v_gene: TRBV19
abundance: .
j_gene: TRBJ1-2
len: 16
d_gene: .
CDR3aa: CASSAGRGEGSYGYTF
CDR3nt: TGTGCCAGTAGTGCCGGGCGAGGGGAGGGGAGCTATGGCTACACCTTC

v_gene: TRBV29-1
abundance: .
j_gene: TRBJ2-1
len: 16
d_gene: TRBD2
CDR3aa: CSVDLGGAGSYNEQFF
CDR3nt: TGCAGCGTTGACCTTGGTGGAGCGGGGTCCTACAATGAGCAGTTCTTC

v_gene: TRBV28
abundance: .
j_gene: TRBJ1-6
len: 16
d_gene: .
CDR3aa: CASSLTGSSYNSPLHF
CDR3nt: TGTGCCAGCAGTCTCACGGGAAGCTCCTATAATTCACCCCTCCACTTT

v_gene: TRBV10-3
abundance: .
j_gene: TRBJ2-5
len: 13
d_gene: .
CDR3aa: CAINTRVGETQYF
CDR3nt: TGTGCCATCAATACTAGGGTGGGAGAGACCCAGTACTTC

v_gene: TRBV7-2
abundance: .
j_gene: TRBJ1-1
len: 13
d_gene: .
CDR3aa: CASTNSEGTEAFF
CDR3nt: TGTGCCAGCACCAATAGTGAGGGCACTGAAGCTTTCTTT

v_gene: TRBV5-1
abundance: .
j_gene: TRBJ1-1
len: 13
d_gene: TRBD1
CDR3aa: CASSDRRNTEAFF
CDR3nt: TGCGCCAGCTCGGACAGGAGGAACACTGAAGCTTTCTTT

v_gene: TRBV28
abundance: .
j_gene: TRBJ2-2
len: 14
d_gene: .
CDR3aa: CASSPTAYTGELFF
CDR3nt: TGTGCCAGCAGTCCTACTGCGTACACCGGGGAGCTGTTTTTT

v_gene: TRBV7-6
abundance: few
j_gene: TRBJ2-2
len: 15
d_gene: TRBD1
CDR3aa: CASSPGQGRTGELFF
CDR3nt: TGTGCCAGCAGCCCTGGACAGGGAAGGACCGGGGAGCTGTTTTTT

v_gene: TRBV9
abundance: .
j_gene: TRBJ2-1
len: 17
d_gene: TRBD2
CDR3aa: CASSVTSGDFLNNEQFF
CDR3nt: TGTGCCAGCAGCGTGACTAGCGGGGACTTCCTTAACAATGAGCAGTTCTTC